The next 20 T cell receptor beta chains were all read from a single sample in a study of OX40 agonist ivuxolimab in advanced cancers. The protocol was immunoSEQ multiplex PCR, while the TCRdb copy is restricted to in-frame clones and leaves out a portion. The data show around 10,000 clones, over 65% seen once. The sequences come from CD4+ or CD8+ T cells sorted from blood, collected in a trial of the OX40 agonist ivuxolimab. These receptors came from an adult with an advanced solid tumor such as melanoma, head and neck, liver or kidney cancer.

This clone occurred a few times. This chain connects TRBV6-5 to TRBJ2-5; unclear D gene. Germline CDR1 is MNHEY and CDR2 is SVGAGI. Between the trimmed V and J ends, which lost 6 bases and 0 bases, there was a span of 14 bases. The CDR3 sequence is 15 residues long. The CDR3 coding sequence is TGTGCCAGCAGACCTCTGAGACAAGACCAAGAGACCCAGTACTTC. Protein sequence: CASRPLRQDQETQYF.

The CDR3, as DNA: TGTGCCAGCAGCCCGAGGAGGGGAACAGACCAAGAGACCCAGTACTTC. This encodes CASSPRRGTDQETQYF. This chain links TRBV27 with TRBJ2-5, with TRBD2 as a possible D gene (6 bases). Per the germline V gene, CDR1 is MNHEY and CDR2 is SMNVEV (reference sequence). The CDR3 has 16 amino acids. V lost 6 bases to trimming and J lost 0 bases, with 17 bases between them.

The V and J genes are TRBV7-9 and TRBJ2-7, with D maybe TRBD1 (6 bases). There are 13 residues in the CDR3. Per the germline V gene, CDR1 is SEHNR and CDR2 is FQNEAQ (reference sequence). V was shortened by 7 bases and J by 4 bases, with 14 bases between the two germline ends. The CDR3 DNA reads TGTGCCAGCATAGGGGGTGGGGAGTACGAGCAGTACTTC. Encoded protein: CASIGGGEYEQYF.

V gene TRBV9 combines with J gene TRBJ2-1, with no clear D. In germline, CDR1 is SGDLS, CDR2 YYNGEE. Trimming cost V 0 bases and J 9 bases, with 4 bases left between them. This CDR3 has 11 residues. As DNA, the CDR3 is TGTGCCAGCAGCGTAGGCGGTGAGCAGTTCTTC. This sequence encodes CASSVGGEQFF.

The rearrangement links TRBV5-1 to TRBJ2-1, with 10 nucleotides matching TRBD2. In germline, CDR1 is SGHRS, CDR2 YFSETQ. V shed 3 bases and J 8 bases; nucleotides not matched to a gene: 8. The CDR3 runs to 15 residues. This CDR3 is CASSSELAGIHEQFF. As DNA, the CDR3 is TGCGCCAGCAGCTCAGAACTAGCGGGGATTCATGAGCAGTTCTTC. The full variable domain, rest sourced from reference TRBV5-1 and TRBJ2-1, is KAGVTQTPRYLIKTRGQQVTLSCSPISGHRSVSWYQQTPGQGLQFLFEYFSETQRNKGNFPGRFSGRQFSNSRSEMNVSTLELGDSALYLCASSSELAGIHEQFFGPGTRLTVL.

This clone was counted only a few times. This chain joins TRBV29-1 and TRBJ1-1, with D uncertain. The V end lost 5 bases, the J end lost 3 bases, and 7 bases lay between the germline ends. Germline V CDR1 and CDR2: SQVTM, ANQGSEA. CDR3 length equals 11 residues. The CDR3 loop reads CSVISYTEAFF. The DNA of the CDR3 is TGCAGCGTTATCAGTTACACTGAAGCTTTCTTT.

This chain uses TRBV6-5 with TRBJ1-6; no clear D gene. Trimming removed 5 bases at V and 7 bases at J, with 12 bases between. Per germline, CDR1 MNHEY and CDR2 SVGAGI. The CDR3 contains 14 residues. The CDR3 DNA reads as TGTGCCAGCAGTATTAATACGGGGAATTCACCCCTCCACTTT. Its protein product is CASSINTGNSPLHF.

This clone was recorded once. The chain employs TRBV7-9 and TRBJ2-3; weak D call: TRBD1 (6 bases). Germline CDR1 is SEHNR and CDR2 is FQNEAQ (reference sequence). Trimming shortened V by 5 bases and J by 0 bases, and 12 bases separated the two germline ends. The CDR3 has 15 amino acids. This CDR3 reads CASSRTEQSTDTQYF. The CDR3 DNA follows: TGTGCCAGCAGCCGGACAGAACAGAGCACAGATACGCAGTATTTT.

The table lists this clone with a few counts. CDR3 sequence reads: CASSLARDVTYEQYF. The CDR3 DNA sequence: TGTGCCAGCAGCTTAGCGCGGGACGTCACCTACGAGCAGTACTTC. This rearrangement joins TRBV7-9 to TRBJ2-7; D may be TRBD2 (6 bases). Trimming took 0 bases from V and 2 from J, leaving 11 bases between them. Germline V gives CDR1 SEHNR, CDR2 FQNEAQ (reference sequence). The CDR3 consists of 15 residues.

The chain recombines TRBV11-2 with TRBJ2-7; no definite D call. Germline CDR1 SGHAT, CDR2 FQNNGV. Trimming pared 0 bases from V and 2 bases from J, leaving 8 bases between. The CDR3 length is 14 residues. CDR3 sequence reads: CASSLDIDTYEQYF. The CDR3 DNA follows: TGTGCCAGCAGCTTAGATATTGATACCTACGAGCAGTACTTC.

In DNA, the CDR3 is TGTGCCCACGGGGGTGACACCGGGGAGCTGTTTTTT. Its protein is CAHGGDTGELFF. The rearrangement links TRBV28 to TRBJ2-2; D might be TRBD2 (6 bases). V shed 11 bases and J shed 3 bases, with 10 bases lying between them. Germline lookup yields CDR1 MDHEN and CDR2 SYDVKM. This CDR3 comprises 12 residues.

Concerning this clone: The junction and the germline gene differ at one end; a read error may be behind it. The chain is built from TRBV7-9 and TRBJ2-5; either TRBD1 or TRBD2 may supply D (6 bases each). The CDR3 is 15 residues long. Germline CDR1 is SEHNR and CDR2 is FQNEAQ (reference sequence). The CDR3 region is CASSPPGATQETQYF. The CDR3 DNA follows: TGTGCCAGCAGCCCCCCGGGGGCCACCCAAGAAACCCAGTACTTC.

The table lists this clone with a count of one. The chain joins TRBV5-1 to TRBJ1-1; tentative D call: TRBD1 (5 bases). Germline CDR1 and CDR2: SGHRS and YFSETQ. Trimming cost V 0 bases and J 4 bases, with 16 bases left between them. The CDR3 consists of 16 residues. CDR3 nucleotides: TGCGCCAGCAGCTTGGCCCCAATAGGGGAGAGCACTGAAGCTTTCTTT. Translation: CASSLAPIGESTEAFF. The full variable domain, in which reference TRBV5-1 and TRBJ1-1 provide the parts outside the CDR3, is KAGVTQTPRYLIKTRGQQVTLSCSPISGHRSVSWYQQTPGQGLQFLFEYFSETQRNKGNFPGRFSGRQFSNSRSEMNVSTLELGDSALYLCASSLAPIGESTEAFFGQGTRLTVV.

The chain links TRBV9 to TRBJ1-1, with 7 bases matching TRBD1. This CDR3 spans 14 amino acids. J gave up 2 bases and V 4 bases, and 5 bases lay outside the gene matches. Looked up from germline, CDR1 is SGDLS and CDR2 is YYNGEE. The CDR3 is CASSTGTENTEAFF. CDR3 DNA sequence: TGTGCCAGCAGCACAGGGACAGAAAACACTGAAGCTTTCTTT.

This clone has only one observation. The chain recombines TRBV7-3 with TRBJ2-1; 9 nucleotides agree with TRBD2. This CDR3 spans 17 amino acids. Germline loops: CDR1 SGHTA, CDR2 FQGTGA. Trimming cost V 5 bases and J 8 bases; bases outside gene matches: 16. The CDR3 nucleotides read TGTGCCAGCAGCCTTGCGGCCGCGGCTAGCGGGGAAGATGAGCAGTTCTTC. Translating gives CASSLAAAASGEDEQFF.

The sample holds a few counts of this clone. The chain combines TRBV5-6 with TRBJ2-3, with TRBD2 matching 10 bases. Germline CDR1 is SGHDT and CDR2 is YYEEEE. CDR3 length equals 17 residues. Trimming removed 0 bases from V and 5 bases from J; junction bases left unmatched: 9. For the CDR3, the DNA is TGTGCCAGCAGCTTGGCCCGACAGCGGGAGGGCCAAGATACGCAGTATTTT. Translating it yields CASSLARQREGQDTQYF. Together with reference TRBV5-6 and TRBJ2-3, the CDR3 gives the full variable domain: DAGVTQSPTHLIKTRGQQVTLRCSPKSGHDTVSWYQQALGQGPQFIFQYYEEEERQRGNFPDRFSGHQFPNYSSELNVNALLLGDSALYLCASSLARQREGQDTQYFGPGTRLTVL.

The V gene is TRBV27, the J gene TRBJ2-2; no definite D call. The CDR3 has 16 amino acids. Trimming took off 7 bases at V and 4 bases at J, with 19 bases between the two ends. Germline loops: CDR1 MNHEY, CDR2 SMNVEV (reference sequence). For the CDR3, the DNA is TGTGCCAGCACCACTCTTATCGATTCGGGCACCGGGGAGCTGTTTTTT. It codes for CASTTLIDSGTGELFF.

V gene TRBV11-3 combines with J gene TRBJ2-5, with D hard to call. Germline CDR1 SGHNT, CDR2 YENEEA. V lost 1 base and J lost 4, with 1 base in between. This CDR3 spans 11 amino acids. CDR3 in amino acids: CASSLGETQYF. The CDR3 coding sequence is TGTGCCAGCAGCTTAGGAGAGACCCAGTACTTC. The entire variable domain, with the rest obtained from reference TRBV11-3 and TRBJ2-5, is as follows: EAGVVQSPRYKIIEKKQPVAFWCNPISGHNTLYWYLQNLGQGPELLIRYENEEAVDDSQLPKDRFSAERLKGVDSTLKIQPAELGDSAVYLCASSLGETQYFGPGTRLLVL.

This chain links TRBV19 with TRBJ2-1, with 8 bases matching TRBD1. CDR1 LNHDA and CDR2 SQIVND come from the germline V gene (reference sequence). The CDR3 has 12 amino acids. V lost 4 bases and J lost 15; bases outside the gene matches: 8. CDR3 in amino acids: CASSNRDRLTFF. CDR3 nucleotide sequence: TGTGCCAGTAGTAACCGGGACAGGCTAACGTTCTTC.

This chain joins TRBV5-6 and TRBJ2-3; 8 bases map to TRBD2. CDR1 is SGHDT, CDR2 YYEEEE, per germline. V trimming: 1 base; J trimming: 0 bases; junction bases outside the gene matches: 4. The CDR3 is 16 amino acids. The CDR3 sequence: CASSLLTSASTDTQYF. For the CDR3, the DNA is TGTGCCAGCAGCTTGTTGACTAGCGCTAGCACAGATACGCAGTATTTT.